The source of this T cell receptor (beta chain) is a study of CD8+ T cells in alopecia areata. Study details: Treatment with tofacitinib (6 to 18 months) was followed by 6 months off drug.

CDR1 and CDR2 from the germline V gene are SGHRS and YFSETQ. This CDR3 contains 14 residues. Trimming left V 4 bases short and J 2 bases short, with 12 bases between. cDNA serving as the sequencing template came from extracted, reverse transcribed RNA. Only in-frame clones appear in the TCRdb table, and some are missing; sequencing was by immunoSEQ multiplex PCR. The sample has approximately 200,000 clones, roughly 60% seen once. Notes on the study in general: Both scalp clonality and the expanded CD8+ clones among the top 100 showed a significant decrease with tofacitinib. Scalp specimens additionally yield sequences from normal skin's resident alphabeta T cells.

Treatment reported: oral pan-JAK inhibitor, 5-10 mg twice daily. This clone was picked up a small number of times. Its antigen is not identified. The sample here was CD4+ T cells sorted from blood, taken at week 24, from a patient treated with tofacitinib. This sequence was found in a human donor with alopecia areata. This chain joins TRBV5-1 and TRBJ2-5; TRBD1 might be the D (6 bases). CDR3 residues: CASSGRGPQETQYF. In DNA form, the CDR3 reads TGCGCCAGCAGCGGCAGGGGTCCGCAAGAGACCCAGTACTTC.